This T cell receptor beta chain was identified in a study of molecular identifiers for immune sequencing clone quantification. The V end lost 4 bases, the J end lost 2 bases, and 9 bases lay between the germline ends. The CDR3 runs 14 residues. TCRdb re-analysed the PCR reads in MiXCR, keeping a single row per CDR3 protein. This sample has 250,000 to 350,000 distinct CDR3 sequences; over 20% occur once, and the top ten carry more than 0.8%. The sorting of naive CD8 T cells used the CD8+CD4-CCR7+CD45RA+ phenotype. In the case of this clonotype: A much larger clone differs from this one at a single base, so this may be a read error.

The TCR was taken from a human donor in good health. Some libraries in this study had Jurkat cell RNA spiked in. The sequencing input was naive CD8+ T cells from blood, with Jurkat cell RNA spiked in. Subset reported: FACS-sorted CD8+CD4-CCR7+CD45RA+ naive T cells. V and J are TRBV12-3 or TRBV12-4 and TRBJ1-5; D possibly corresponds to TRBD1 (6 bases). The CDR3 nucleotides are TGTGCCAGCAGTTCAGGGGCAGGCAATCAGCCCCAGCATTTT. This translates into CASSSGAGNQPQHF.